This T cell receptor (beta chain) is from a study of T-cell memory formation after mild COVID-19. The sample holds a few counts of this clonotype. Using constant-segment primers, 5'RACE produced TCR alpha and TCR beta cDNA libraries carrying sample barcodes and UMIs. Each CDR3 protein is one row after TCRdb ran MiXCR on the 5' RACE reads. The table lists about 560,000 distinct CDR3 sequences, 20% to 25% of them singletons. CDR3 size: 13 residues. CDR1 and CDR2 (germline): SGHKS, YYEKEE (reference sequence). With 1 base removed from V and 8 bases from J, the gap between germline ends came to 9 bases. V gene TRBV5-5 combines with J gene TRBJ1-4, with D unresolved. The receptor was derived from an adult woman who had mild COVID-19 (a few samples of this study predate the infection). Cell type and time point are not known. The material sequenced was PBMCs or a T cell subset sorted from them (not recorded which). CDR3 loop: CASSLRRTEKLFF. The CDR3 DNA follows: TGTGCCAGCAGCTTGCGACGGACCGAAAAACTGTTTTTT. The full variable domain, in which reference TRBV5-5 and TRBJ1-4 provide the parts outside the CDR3, is DAGVTQSPTHLIKTRGQQVTLRCSPISGHKSVSWYQQVLGQGPQFIFQYYEKEERGRGNFPDRFSARQFPNYSSELNVNALLLGDSALYLCASSLRRTEKLFFGSGTQLSVL.